This T cell receptor beta chain was documented in a study of T-cell memory formation after mild COVID-19. At the level of the study: TCR clusters were mostly donor specific.

Trimming removed 7 bases at V and 2 bases at J, with 14 bases between. The germline V gene encodes CDR1 KGHDR and CDR2 SFDVKD. The CDR3 contains 15 residues. Overall study findings and caveats: In pre-infection memory, a portion of responding clones appeared, which suggested that cross-reactive memory joined. Later expanders leaned CD4+, whereas clones that contracted between day 15 and 85 were balanced CD4/CD8.

This clonotype has ten or more counts. Its target is not known. TCRdb called the 5' RACE reads again in MiXCR, with one record for every CDR3 protein. The repertoire holds about 430,000 distinct CDR3 sequences, with approximately 25% as singletons. The sequence was obtained from an adult woman who had mild COVID-19 (a few samples of this study predate the infection). Cell type and time point are not known. V and J are TRBV24-1 and TRBJ2-1, with D perhaps TRBD1 (5 bases). Sequenced: PBMCs or a T cell subset sorted from them (not recorded which). In DNA form, the CDR3 reads TGTGCCACCAGACACAGGTCCCTAGCCTACAATGAGCAGTTCTTC. Its protein is CATRHRSLAYNEQFF.